The 26 T cell receptor beta chains below were found in one sample sequenced in a study of cytomegalovirus exposure and HLA in healthy donors. PCR primers comprised 60 Vbeta and 13 Jbeta primers. Sequencing used immunoSEQ multiplex PCR; TCRdb keeps in-frame clones, though not all of them. Its listing shows 56,000 or so clones. Sequencing was performed on PBMCs. These receptor sequences come from a man aged 40-49 years in good health and CMV-seropositive.

The chain links TRBV5-6 to TRBJ2-7, with D perhaps matching TRBD1 (6 bases). The CDR3 length is 14 residues. Germline CDR1 and CDR2: SGHDT and YYEEEE. Trimming took off 4 bases at V and 4 bases at J, with 15 bases between the two ends. CDR3 sequence: CASSPGQLSYEQYF. CDR3 coding DNA: TGTGCCAGCAGCCCCGGACAGTTATCATACGAGCAGTACTTC.

The rearrangement uses TRBV6-5 and TRBJ1-1; 8 positions match TRBD1. CDR1 is MNHEY and CDR2 is SVGAGI in the germline V gene. V gave up 4 bases and J gave up 1 base; unmatched junction bases: 8. CDR3 size: 16 residues. The CDR3 here is CASSFISGTGNTEAFF. DNA for the CDR3: TGTGCCAGCAGTTTTATTTCCGGGACAGGGAACACTGAAGCTTTCTTT.

The CDR3 nucleotides are TGTGCCAGCAGTGAAGCTAAGCAATACCCCTACGAGCAGTACTTC. This encodes CASSEAKQYPYEQYF. V gene TRBV25-1 combines with J gene TRBJ2-7; unclear D gene. This CDR3 has 15 residues. Germline V gene sequence: CDR1 MGHDK, CDR2 SYGVNS. Trimming cost V 2 bases and J 2 bases, with 13 bases left between them.

V is TRBV19 and J is TRBJ1-1; a possible D gene is TRBD1 (6 bases). Trimming took off 4 bases at V and 3 bases at J, with 15 bases between the two ends. This CDR3 is 15 amino acids long. CDR1 is LNHDA and CDR2 is SQIVND in the germline V gene (reference sequence). The CDR3 region has the DNA TGTGCCAGTAGTACCAGGGGTTTTCTGTACACTGAAGCTTTCTTT. Encoded protein: CASSTRGFLYTEAFF.

The chain has TRBV6-4 and TRBJ2-2, with D hard to call. The CDR3 contains 15 residues. CDR1 is MRHNA and CDR2 is SNTAGT in the germline V gene. V dropped 0 bases and J dropped 4 bases, with 9 bases sitting between them. The CDR3 loop reads CASSDSERSTGELFF. Here the CDR3 DNA reads TGTGCCAGCAGTGACTCGGAGCGCTCCACCGGGGAGCTGTTTTTT.

This chain links TRBV11-2 with TRBJ2-1, with 9 positions matching TRBD2. Trimming at V came to 4 bases and at J to 5 bases, leaving 9 bases not matched to a gene. This CDR3 spans 16 amino acids. Germline CDR1 reads SGHAT; CDR2 reads FQNNGV. This CDR3 reads CASSSVGLAHHNEQFF. CDR3 DNA: TGTGCCAGCAGCTCCGTGGGACTAGCCCATCACAATGAGCAGTTCTTC.

V gene TRBV5-1 combines with J gene TRBJ2-2; 7 nucleotides match TRBD1. The CDR3 runs to 15 residues. Germline V CDR1 and CDR2: SGHRS, YFSETQ. V dropped 4 bases and J dropped 4; count of bases not matched to a gene: 7. The CDR3 nucleotides are TGCGCCAGCAGCCCCCGACAGGGAATCACCGGGGAGCTGTTTTTT. Translation gives CASSPRQGITGELFF.

The V call is TRBV6-6, the J call TRBJ1-2, with 8 bases lining up with TRBD1. V dropped 5 bases and J dropped 2; count of bases not matched to a gene: 7. Looked up from germline, CDR1 is MNHNY and CDR2 is SVGAGI (reference sequence). This CDR3 has 15 residues. DNA of the CDR3: TGTGCCAGCAGTGACGCAGGGGGCTCAAACTATGGCTACACCTTC. This gives the protein CASSDAGGSNYGYTF.

The chain combines TRBV13 with TRBJ1-4; D is possibly TRBD1 (5 bases). CDR1 is PRHDT, CDR2 FYEKMQ, per germline (reference sequence). The CDR3 contains 14 residues. V lost 3 bases and J lost 3, with 8 bases in between. The CDR3 reads CASSFRESNEKLFF. The CDR3 bases are TGTGCCAGCAGCTTCAGGGAATCTAATGAAAAACTGTTTTTT. The variable domain in full, with the rest retrieved from reference TRBV13 and TRBJ1-4, is AAGVIQSPRHLIKEKRETATLKCYPIPRHDTVYWYQQGPGQDPQFLISFYEKMQSDKGSIPDRFSAQQFSDYHSELNMSSLELGDSALYFCASSFRESNEKLFFGSGTQLSVL.

The gene calls are TRBV11-2 and TRBJ2-3, with TRBD2 as a possible D gene (5 bases). The CDR3 runs to 18 residues. Germline V lookup: CDR1 SGHAT, CDR2 FQNNGV. V gave up 1 base and J gave up 2 bases, with 19 bases separating them. The CDR3 protein is CASSLGRSGTPYTDTQYF. The DNA for the CDR3 is TGTGCCAGCAGCTTAGGGAGGTCGGGAACCCCATACACAGATACGCAGTATTTT. Together with reference TRBV11-2 and TRBJ2-3, the CDR3 gives the full variable domain: EAGVAQSPRYKIIEKRQSVAFWCNPISGHATLYWYQQILGQGPKLLIQFQNNGVVDDSQLPKDRFSAERLKGVDSTLKIQPAKLEDSAVYLCASSLGRSGTPYTDTQYFGPGTRLTVL.

The chain employs TRBV28 and TRBJ1-1, with a tentative D call TRBD1 (5 bases). CDR3 length equals 15 residues. Germline CDR1 is MDHEN and CDR2 is SYDVKM. The V end lost 5 bases, the J end lost 3 bases, and 16 bases lay between the germline ends. CDR3 loop: CASSMGGAADTEAFF. The CDR3 bases are TGTGCCAGCAGTATGGGTGGGGCGGCGGACACTGAAGCTTTCTTT.

The chain has TRBV11-2 and TRBJ1-1, with D perhaps TRBD1 (5 bases). Trimming removed 0 bases at V and 4 bases at J, with 9 bases between. The CDR3 spans 14 residues. Germline V gene sequence: CDR1 SGHAT, CDR2 FQNNGV. The CDR3 bases are TGTGCCAGCAGCTTAGATCGTAGGGGCACTGAAGCTTTCTTT. It is translated as CASSLDRRGTEAFF.

The chain has TRBV5-5 and TRBJ1-4; 8 nucleotides line up with TRBD1. Trimming removed 0 bases from V and 1 base from J; junction bases left unmatched: 5. This CDR3 has 17 residues. Germline V gene lookup returns CDR1 SGHKS and CDR2 YYEKEE (reference sequence). The CDR3 DNA sequence: TGTGCCAGCAGCTTGGACAGGGGGACGGGAACTAATGAAAAACTGTTTTTT. This gives the protein CASSLDRGTGTNEKLFF.

The rearrangement links TRBV2 to TRBJ2-3, with a possible D match to TRBD2 (6 bases). The V end was cut by 4 bases, the J end by 1 base, with 6 bases between. Germline-derived CDR1 and CDR2 are SNHLY and FYNNEI. The CDR3 contains 13 residues. CDR3: CASSGGGTDTQYF. The CDR3 nucleotides read TGTGCCAGCAGTGGCGGGGGCACAGATACGCAGTATTTT.

The genes are TRBV2 and TRBJ2-1, with TRBD2 identical over 8 bases. In germline, CDR1 is SNHLY, CDR2 FYNNEI. The V gene end was trimmed by 2 bases and the J gene end by 7 bases; junction bases not matched to a gene: 7. The CDR3 is made up of 15 amino acids. The CDR3 is CASSERGGPGNEQFF. Written as DNA, the CDR3 is TGTGCCAGCAGTGAACGCGGGGGGCCGGGGAATGAGCAGTTCTTC.

The chain joins TRBV19 to TRBJ1-1, with 10 nucleotides matching TRBD1. V was pared by 5 bases and J by 1 base, with 7 bases of the junction left unmatched. This CDR3 contains 16 residues. Per the germline V gene, CDR1 is LNHDA and CDR2 is SQIVND (reference sequence). CDR3 in DNA: TGTGCCAGTAGTGCCCCGACAGGGGGCACGAACACTGAAGCTTTCTTT. This gives the protein CASSAPTGGTNTEAFF.

This sequence joins TRBV15 and TRBJ2-3; 7 nucleotides agree with TRBD2. Germline CDR1 reads LNHNV; CDR2 reads YYDKDF (reference sequence). Trimming took 0 bases from V and 2 from J; bases not matched to a gene: 2. There are 15 residues in the CDR3. The CDR3 nucleotides are TGTGCCACCAGCAGAGAGGGACTATTCACAGATACGCAGTATTTT. It is translated as CATSREGLFTDTQYF. Together with reference TRBV15 and TRBJ2-3, the CDR3 gives the full variable domain: DAMVIQNPRYQVTQFGKPVTLSCSQTLNHNVMYWYQQKSSQAPKLLFHYYDKDFNNEADTPDNFQSRRPNTSFCFLDIRSPGLGDTAMYLCATSREGLFTDTQYFGPGTRLTVL.

The V and J genes are TRBV7-9 and TRBJ2-1; D perhaps matches TRBD2 (6 bases). The CDR3 sequence is 14 residues long. CDR1 and CDR2 (germline): SEHNR, FQNEAQ (reference sequence). The V gene lost 2 bases and the J gene lost 1 base, with 6 bases spanning the gap. Here the CDR3 DNA reads TGTGCCAGCAGCTTACGGGGGTCCTACAATGAGCAGTTCTTC. Translating it yields CASSLRGSYNEQFF.

This chain uses TRBV6-1 with TRBJ1-1, with 8 bases aligning to TRBD1. The V gene end was trimmed by 4 bases and the J gene end by 6 bases; junction bases not matched to a gene: 10. The V gene's germline CDR1 is MNHNS and CDR2 SASEGT. The CDR3 runs 15 residues. This CDR3 reads CASSGQGAQGAEAFF. For the CDR3, the DNA is TGTGCCAGCAGTGGTCAGGGGGCGCAGGGGGCTGAAGCTTTCTTT.

The chain joins TRBV6-6 to TRBJ2-1; 8 nucleotides agree with TRBD2. V lost 0 bases and J lost 7; bases outside the gene matches: 8. Germline CDR1 is MNHNY and CDR2 is SVGAGI (reference sequence). This CDR3 is built from 16 residues. As DNA, the CDR3 is TGTGCCAGCAGTTACTCGACCGGGAGGGCTGTAAATGAGCAGTTCTTC. This sequence encodes CASSYSTGRAVNEQFF.

The genes are TRBV11-2 and TRBJ2-3; 7 nucleotides agree with TRBD2. Germline assignment: CDR1 SGHAT and CDR2 FQNNGV. The J segment lost 2 bases and the V segment lost 3 bases, leaving 5 bases of the junction unmatched. This CDR3 region has 15 residues. This chain's CDR3 is CASSFTAGFTDTQYF. CDR3 in DNA: TGTGCCAGCAGCTTCACAGCGGGGTTCACAGATACGCAGTATTTT.

The genes are TRBV6-5 and TRBJ2-7, with TRBD1 matching over 7 bases. Germline CDR1 and CDR2: MNHEY and SVGAGI. J was trimmed by 3 bases and V by 0 bases; bases with no gene match: 5. The CDR3 contains 15 residues. Written as DNA, the CDR3 is TGTGCCAGCAGTTACTCGAGGGACAGTCTCTACGAGCAGTACTTC. Protein sequence: CASSYSRDSLYEQYF.

This chain uses TRBV11-2 with TRBJ2-7; TRBD2 aligns across 7 bases. Unmatched junction bases numbered 3, after V lost 4 bases and J lost 0 bases. CDR1 is SGHAT and CDR2 is FQNNGV in the germline V gene. This CDR3 contains 14 residues. The CDR3 DNA reads as TGTGCCAGCAGCTGGGGGGGGAACTCCTACGAGCAGTACTTC. Protein sequence: CASSWGGNSYEQYF.

The DNA of the CDR3 is TGTGCCAGCAGCCTATGGGGGACAGGGGGCGATGGAGGCTACACCTTC. The encoded protein is CASSLWGTGGDGGYTF. This chain joins TRBV7-9 and TRBJ1-2, with 12 positions matching TRBD1. V gave up 5 bases and J gave up 8 bases; unmatched junction bases: 12. Germline V gene lookup returns CDR1 SEHNR and CDR2 FQNEAQ (reference sequence). The CDR3 totals 16 residues.

CDR3 sequence: CASSLARRDEQYF. Written as DNA, the CDR3 is TGTGCCAGCAGCTTAGCGAGGAGAGACGAGCAGTACTTC. The V call is TRBV7-2, the J call TRBJ2-7, with unresolved D. V gave up 0 bases and J gave up 5 bases, with 8 bases separating them. Germline CDR1 and CDR2: SGHTA and FQGNSA. The CDR3 runs 13 residues.

The chain is built from TRBV7-8 and TRBJ2-7; 8 bases line up with TRBD1. Trimming removed 4 bases from V and 5 bases from J; junction bases left unmatched: 25. This CDR3 is 20 amino acids long. CDR1 and CDR2 from the germline V gene are SGHVS and FQNEAQ. The CDR3 DNA reads TGTGCCAGCAGCTCTCATAGATTTCCCGGGACAGGCGGGTCAAGCAACGAGCAGTACTTC. This encodes CASSSHRFPGTGGSSNEQYF. The whole variable domain, filled in from reference TRBV7-8 and TRBJ2-7, reads GAGVSQSPRYKVAKRGQDVALRCDPISGHVSLFWYQQALGQGPEFLTYFQNEAQLDKSGLPSDRFFAERPEGSVSTLKIQRTQQEDSAVYLCASSSHRFPGTGGSSNEQYFGPGTRLTVT.